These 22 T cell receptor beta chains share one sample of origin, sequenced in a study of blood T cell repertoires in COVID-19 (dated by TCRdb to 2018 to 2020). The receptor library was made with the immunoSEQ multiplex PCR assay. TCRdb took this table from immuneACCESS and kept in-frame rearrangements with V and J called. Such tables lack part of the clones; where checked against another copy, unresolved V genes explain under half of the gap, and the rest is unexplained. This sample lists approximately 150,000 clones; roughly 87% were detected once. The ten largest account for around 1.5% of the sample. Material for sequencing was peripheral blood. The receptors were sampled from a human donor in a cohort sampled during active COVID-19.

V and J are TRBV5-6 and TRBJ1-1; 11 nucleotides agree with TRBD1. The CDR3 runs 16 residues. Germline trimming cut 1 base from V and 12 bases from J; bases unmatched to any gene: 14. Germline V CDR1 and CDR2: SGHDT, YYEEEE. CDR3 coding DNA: TGTGCCAGCAGCTTGTCCGGACAGGGGGCTAGTTCTTTGTCTTTCTTT. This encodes CASSLSGQGASSLSFF.

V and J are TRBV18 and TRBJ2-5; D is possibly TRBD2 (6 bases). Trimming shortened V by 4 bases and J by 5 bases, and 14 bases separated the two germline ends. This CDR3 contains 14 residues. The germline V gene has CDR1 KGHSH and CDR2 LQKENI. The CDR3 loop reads CASSHGTAGETQYF. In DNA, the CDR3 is TGTGCCAGCTCACATGGCACGGCGGGGGAGACCCAGTACTTC.

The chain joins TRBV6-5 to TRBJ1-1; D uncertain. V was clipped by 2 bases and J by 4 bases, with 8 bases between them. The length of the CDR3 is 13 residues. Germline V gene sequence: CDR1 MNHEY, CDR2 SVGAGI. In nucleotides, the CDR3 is TGTGCCAGCAGTTACGAGGAGGGCACTGAAGCTTTCTTT. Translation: CASSYEEGTEAFF.

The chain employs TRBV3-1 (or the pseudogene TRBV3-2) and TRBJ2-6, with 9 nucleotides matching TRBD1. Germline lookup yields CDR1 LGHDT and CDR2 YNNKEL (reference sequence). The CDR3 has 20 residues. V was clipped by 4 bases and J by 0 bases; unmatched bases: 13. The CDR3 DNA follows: TGTGCCAGCAGCCCGGTCCCGGGACAGGGTATGCCCTCTGGGGCCAACGTCCTGACTTTC. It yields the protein CASSPVPGQGMPSGANVLTF.

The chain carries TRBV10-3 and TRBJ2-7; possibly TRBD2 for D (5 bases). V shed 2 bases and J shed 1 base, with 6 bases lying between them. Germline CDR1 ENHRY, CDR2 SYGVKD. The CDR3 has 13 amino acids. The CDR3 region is CAISEEGSYEQYF. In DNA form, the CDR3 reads TGTGCCATCAGTGAGGAGGGATCCTACGAGCAGTACTTC.

CDR3 in DNA: TGTGCCAGCAGCCCCGGGACAGGGGACTACGAGCAGTACTTC. Its translation is CASSPGTGDYEQYF. The J gene is TRBJ2-7, the V gene TRBV7-2; 10 nucleotides agree with TRBD1. Germline lookup yields CDR1 SGHTA and CDR2 FQGNSA. CDR3 length: 14 residues. J was trimmed by 3 bases and V by 5 bases; bases with no gene match: 4.

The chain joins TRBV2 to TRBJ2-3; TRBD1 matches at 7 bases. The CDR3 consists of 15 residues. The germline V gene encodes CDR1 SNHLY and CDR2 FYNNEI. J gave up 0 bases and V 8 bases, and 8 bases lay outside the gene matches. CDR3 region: CASSTPGQSTDTQYF. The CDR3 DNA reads TGTGCCAGCTCGACTCCGGGACAGAGCACAGATACGCAGTATTTT.

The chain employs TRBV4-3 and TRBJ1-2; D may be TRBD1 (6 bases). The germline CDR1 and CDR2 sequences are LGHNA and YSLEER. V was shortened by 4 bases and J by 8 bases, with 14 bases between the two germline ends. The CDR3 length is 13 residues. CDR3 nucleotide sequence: TGCGCCAGCAGCCCGTCGACAGGTATAGGCTACACCTTC. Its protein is CASSPSTGIGYTF.

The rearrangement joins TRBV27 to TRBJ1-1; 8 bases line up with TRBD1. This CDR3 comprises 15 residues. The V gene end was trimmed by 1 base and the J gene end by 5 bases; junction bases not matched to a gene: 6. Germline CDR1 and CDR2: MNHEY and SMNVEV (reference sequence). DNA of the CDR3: TGTGCCAGCAGTTTATATAACAGGGGGAAAACTGAAGCTTTCTTT. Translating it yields CASSLYNRGKTEAFF.

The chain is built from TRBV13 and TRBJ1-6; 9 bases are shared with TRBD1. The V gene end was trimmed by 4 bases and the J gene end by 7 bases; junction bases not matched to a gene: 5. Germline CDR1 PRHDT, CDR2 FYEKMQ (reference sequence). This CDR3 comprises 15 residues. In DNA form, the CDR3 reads TGTGCCAGCAGCTGGTCCGGGACAGGGAATTCACCCCTCCACTTT. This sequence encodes CASSWSGTGNSPLHF.

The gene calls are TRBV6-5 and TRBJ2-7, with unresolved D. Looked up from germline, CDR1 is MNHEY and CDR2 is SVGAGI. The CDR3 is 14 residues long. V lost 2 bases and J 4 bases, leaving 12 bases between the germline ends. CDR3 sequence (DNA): TGTGCCAGCAGTTACGCTCAGGTTGGTTACGAGCAGTACTTC. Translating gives CASSYAQVGYEQYF.

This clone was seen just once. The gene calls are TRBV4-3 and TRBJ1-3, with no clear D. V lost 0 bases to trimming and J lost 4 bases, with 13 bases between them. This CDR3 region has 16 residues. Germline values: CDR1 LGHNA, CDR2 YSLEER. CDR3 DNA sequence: TGCGCCAGCAGCCAAGATCGGTCCCCCACGGGAAACACCATATATTTT. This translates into CASSQDRSPTGNTIYF.

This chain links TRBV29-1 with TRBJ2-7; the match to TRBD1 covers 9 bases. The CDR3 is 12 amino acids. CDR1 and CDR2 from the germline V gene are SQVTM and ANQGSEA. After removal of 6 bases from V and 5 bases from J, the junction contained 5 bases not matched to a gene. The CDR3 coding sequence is TGCAGCGTGTGGGACAGGGCGAACGAGCAGTACTTC. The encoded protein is CSVWDRANEQYF.

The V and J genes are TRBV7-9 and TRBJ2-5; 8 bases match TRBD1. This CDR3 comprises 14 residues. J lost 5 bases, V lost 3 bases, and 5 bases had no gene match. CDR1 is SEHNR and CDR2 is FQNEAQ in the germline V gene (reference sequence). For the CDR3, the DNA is TGTGCCAGCAGCTTCACAGGGGGTTTGGAGACCCAGTACTTC. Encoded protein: CASSFTGGLETQYF.

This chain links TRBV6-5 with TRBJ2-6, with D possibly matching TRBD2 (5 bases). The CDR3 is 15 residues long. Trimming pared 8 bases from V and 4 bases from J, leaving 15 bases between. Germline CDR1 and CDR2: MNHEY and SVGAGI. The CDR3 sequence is CASVLSPGGANVLTF. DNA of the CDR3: TGTGCCAGCGTGCTTTCACCGGGGGGGGCCAACGTCCTGACTTTC.

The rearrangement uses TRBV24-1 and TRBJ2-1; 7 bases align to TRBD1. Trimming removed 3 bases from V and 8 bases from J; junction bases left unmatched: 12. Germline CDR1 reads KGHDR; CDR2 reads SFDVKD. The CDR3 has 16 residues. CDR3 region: CATSDTGTTGSHEQFF. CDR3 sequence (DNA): TGTGCCACCAGTGATACCGGGACGACAGGGTCCCATGAGCAGTTCTTC.

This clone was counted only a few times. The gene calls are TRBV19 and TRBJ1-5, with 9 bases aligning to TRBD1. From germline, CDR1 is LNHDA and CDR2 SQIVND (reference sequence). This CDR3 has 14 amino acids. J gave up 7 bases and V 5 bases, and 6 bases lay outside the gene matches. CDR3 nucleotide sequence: TGTGCCAGTAGTCTCGGGACAGGGTACCAGCCCCAGCATTTT. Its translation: CASSLGTGYQPQHF.

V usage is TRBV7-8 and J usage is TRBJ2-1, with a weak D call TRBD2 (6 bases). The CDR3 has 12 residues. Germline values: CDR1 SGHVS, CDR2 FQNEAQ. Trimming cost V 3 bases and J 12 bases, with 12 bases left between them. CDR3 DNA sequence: TGTGCCAGCAGCTTGGGGAGGTTGGGGCAGTTCTTC. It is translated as CASSLGRLGQFF.

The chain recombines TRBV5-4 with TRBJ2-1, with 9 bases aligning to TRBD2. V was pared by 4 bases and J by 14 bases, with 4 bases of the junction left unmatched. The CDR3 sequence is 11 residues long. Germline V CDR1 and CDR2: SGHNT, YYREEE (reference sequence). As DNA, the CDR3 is TGTGCCAGCAGCGCAGGGACTAGCAAGTTCTTC. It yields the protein CASSAGTSKFF.

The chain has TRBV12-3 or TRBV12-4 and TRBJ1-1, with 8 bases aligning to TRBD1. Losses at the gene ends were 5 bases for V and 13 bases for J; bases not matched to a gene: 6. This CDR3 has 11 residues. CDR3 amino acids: CASSRGQDVFF. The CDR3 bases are TGTGCCAGCAGTCGGGGACAGGATGTTTTCTTT.

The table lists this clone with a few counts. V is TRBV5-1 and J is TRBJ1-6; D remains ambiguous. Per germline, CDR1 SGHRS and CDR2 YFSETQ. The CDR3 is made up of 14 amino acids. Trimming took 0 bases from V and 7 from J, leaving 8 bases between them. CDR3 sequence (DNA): TGCGCCAGCAGCTTGGCGGTACAGAATTCACCCCTCCACTTT. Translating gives CASSLAVQNSPLHF.

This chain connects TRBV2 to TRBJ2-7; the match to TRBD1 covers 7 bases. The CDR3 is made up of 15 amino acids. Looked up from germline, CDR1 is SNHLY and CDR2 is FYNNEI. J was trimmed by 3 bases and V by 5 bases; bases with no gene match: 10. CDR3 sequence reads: CASSRGQVDLYEQYF. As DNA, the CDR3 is TGTGCCAGCAGTCGAGGACAGGTTGACCTCTACGAGCAGTACTTC.